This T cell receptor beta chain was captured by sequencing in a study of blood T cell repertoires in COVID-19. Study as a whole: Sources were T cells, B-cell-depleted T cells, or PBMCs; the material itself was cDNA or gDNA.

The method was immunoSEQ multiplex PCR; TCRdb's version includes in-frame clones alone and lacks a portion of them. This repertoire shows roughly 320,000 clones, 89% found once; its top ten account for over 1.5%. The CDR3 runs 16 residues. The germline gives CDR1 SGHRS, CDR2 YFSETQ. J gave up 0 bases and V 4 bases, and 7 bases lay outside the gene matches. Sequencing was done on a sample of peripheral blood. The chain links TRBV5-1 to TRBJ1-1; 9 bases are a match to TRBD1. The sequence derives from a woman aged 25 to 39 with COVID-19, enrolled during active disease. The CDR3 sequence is CASSITGGLLNTEAFF. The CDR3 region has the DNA TGCGCCAGCAGCATTACAGGGGGCTTGTTGAACACTGAAGCTTTCTTT.